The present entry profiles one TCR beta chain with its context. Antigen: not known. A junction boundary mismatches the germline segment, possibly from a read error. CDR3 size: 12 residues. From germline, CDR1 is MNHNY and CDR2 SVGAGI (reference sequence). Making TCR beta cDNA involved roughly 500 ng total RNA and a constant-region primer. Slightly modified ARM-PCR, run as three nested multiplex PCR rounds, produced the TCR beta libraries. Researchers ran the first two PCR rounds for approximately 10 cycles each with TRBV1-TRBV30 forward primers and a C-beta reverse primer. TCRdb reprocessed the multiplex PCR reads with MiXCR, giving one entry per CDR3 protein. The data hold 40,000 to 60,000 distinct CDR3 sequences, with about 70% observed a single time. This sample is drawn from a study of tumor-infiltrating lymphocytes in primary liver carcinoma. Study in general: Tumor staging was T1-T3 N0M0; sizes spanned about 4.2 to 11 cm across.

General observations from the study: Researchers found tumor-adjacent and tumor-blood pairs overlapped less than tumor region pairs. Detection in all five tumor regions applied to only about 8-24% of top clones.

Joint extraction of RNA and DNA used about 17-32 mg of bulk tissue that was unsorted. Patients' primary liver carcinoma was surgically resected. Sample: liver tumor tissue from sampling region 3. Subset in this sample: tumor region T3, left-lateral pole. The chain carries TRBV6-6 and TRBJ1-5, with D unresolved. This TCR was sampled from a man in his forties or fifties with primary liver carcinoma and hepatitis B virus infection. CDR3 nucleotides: TGTGCCACCAGTCTCCCCAACCAGCCCCAGCATTTT. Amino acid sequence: CATSLPNQPQHF.